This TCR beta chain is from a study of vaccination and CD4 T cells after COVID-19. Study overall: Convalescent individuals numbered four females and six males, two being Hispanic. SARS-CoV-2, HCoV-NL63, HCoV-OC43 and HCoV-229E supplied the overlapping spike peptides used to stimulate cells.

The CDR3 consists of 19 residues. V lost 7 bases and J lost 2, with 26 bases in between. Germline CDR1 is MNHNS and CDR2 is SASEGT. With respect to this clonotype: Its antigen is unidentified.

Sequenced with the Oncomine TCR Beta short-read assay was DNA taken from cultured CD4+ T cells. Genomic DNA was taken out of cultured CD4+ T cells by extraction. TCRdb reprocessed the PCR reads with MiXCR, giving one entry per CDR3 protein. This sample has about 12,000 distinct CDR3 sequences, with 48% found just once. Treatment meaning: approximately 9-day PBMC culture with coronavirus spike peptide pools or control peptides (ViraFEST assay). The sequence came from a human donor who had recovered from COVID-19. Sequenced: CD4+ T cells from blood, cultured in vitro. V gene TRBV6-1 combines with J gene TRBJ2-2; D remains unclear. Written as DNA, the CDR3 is TGTGCCAGCACCCTCCGCCTGGGTTTTGGCGGAGCTAACACCGGGGAGCTGTTTTTT. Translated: CASTLRLGFGGANTGELFF.